This paragraph reports one TCR beta chain. The data were taken from a study of long-term antiretroviral therapy in people with HIV. The length of the CDR3 is 14 residues. With V trimmed by 2 bases and J by 7 bases, 5 bases remained unmatched. Germline V CDR1 and CDR2: KGHSH, LQKENI. The authors ran the immunoSEQ assay, v3.0, at survey level. The assay was immunoSEQ multiplex PCR, and TCRdb's table has in-frame clones only and misses some. This table has about 24,000 clones, roughly 83% appearing once. The sequencing here drew on unsorted PBMCs, taken roughly 4.1 years after starting antiretroviral therapy. The receptor comes from a man aged 25 to 40 with HIV. The J gene is TRBJ1-2, the V gene TRBV18, with 9 bases lining up with TRBD1. Written as DNA, the CDR3 is TGTGCCAGCTCACCAGGTGGACAGGGGTTTGGCTACACCTTC. This gives the protein CASSPGGQGFGYTF. Full variable domain (remainder filled in from reference TRBV18 and TRBJ1-2): NAGVMQNPRHLVRRRGQEARLRCSPMKGHSHVYWYRQLPEEGLKFMVYLQKENIIDESGMPKERFSAEFPKEGPSILRIQQVVRGDSAAYFCASSPGGQGFGYTFGSGTRLTVV.